A single sample is the source of the 29 T cell receptor beta chains below, sequenced in a study of OX40 agonist ivuxolimab in advanced cancers. Sequencing used immunoSEQ multiplex PCR; TCRdb keeps in-frame clones, though not all of them. The sample comprises about 80,000 clones, roughly 89% of which are singletons, and 10% to 15% rests with the top ten. Sample: CD4+ or CD8+ T cells sorted from blood, taken in a trial of the OX40 agonist ivuxolimab. Receptors were obtained from an adult with an advanced solid tumor such as melanoma, head and neck, liver or kidney cancer.

The J gene is TRBJ2-5, the V gene TRBV5-4; D ambiguous. Germline assignment: CDR1 SGHNT and CDR2 YYREEE (reference sequence). The CDR3 sequence is 13 residues long. Trimming removed 0 bases at V and 0 bases at J, with 3 bases between. The CDR3 bases are TGTGCCAGCAGCTTGGGTAACCAAGAGACCCAGTACTTC. This translates into CASSLGNQETQYF.

This rearrangement joins TRBV28 to TRBJ1-4; D unclear. In germline, CDR1 is MDHEN, CDR2 SYDVKM. Trimming shortened V by 6 bases and J by 5 bases, and 16 bases separated the two germline ends. The CDR3 contains 15 residues. The CDR3 sequence is CASSQPPESNEKLFF. In nucleotides, the CDR3 is TGTGCCAGCAGCCAGCCCCCGGAGAGCAATGAAAAACTGTTTTTT. Supplemented by reference TRBV28 and TRBJ1-4, the full variable domain reads DVKVTQSSRYLVKRTGEKVFLECVQDMDHENMFWYRQDPGLGLRLIYFSYDVKMKEKGDIPEGYSVSREKKERFSLILESASTNQTSMYLCASSQPPESNEKLFFGSGTQLSVL.

The J gene is TRBJ1-1, the V gene TRBV2, with D uncertain. Germline CDR1 is SNHLY and CDR2 is FYNNEI. This CDR3 region has 10 residues. The germline V and J ends were trimmed by 6 bases and 12 bases, with 11 bases remaining between them. This CDR3 reads CASRGIETFF. Written as DNA, the CDR3 is TGTGCCAGCAGGGGGATAGAAACTTTCTTT. Full variable domain (missing parts from reference TRBV2 and TRBJ1-1): EPEVTQTPSHQVTQMGQEVILRCVPISNHLYFYWYRQILGQKVEFLVSFYNNEISEKSEIFDDQFSVERPDGSNFTLKIRSTKLEDSAMYFCASRGIETFFGQGTRLTVV.

CDR3 coding DNA: TGTGCCAGCAGCACCCCAAAAGGACAGCCGACACAAAACATTCAGTACTTC. Encoded protein: CASSTPKGQPTQNIQYF. The chain recombines TRBV9 with TRBJ2-4; TRBD1 might be the D (6 bases). Looked up from germline, CDR1 is SGDLS and CDR2 is YYNGEE. The ends were cut back, 4 bases at V and 5 bases at J, with 22 bases in the middle. This CDR3 has 17 amino acids.

The rearrangement uses TRBV2 and TRBJ1-2; a weak D match, TRBD1 (6 bases). CDR1 and CDR2 from the germline V gene are SNHLY and FYNNEI. Trimming left V 2 bases short and J 4 bases short, with 11 bases between. This CDR3 has 14 amino acids. The CDR3 loop reads CASSEFTGSYGYTF. The CDR3, as DNA: TGTGCCAGCAGTGAATTTACAGGGAGCTATGGCTACACCTTC.

The CDR3 sequence is CASTRGRSDTQYF. CDR3 DNA sequence: TGTGCCAGCACACGGGGGCGGTCAGATACGCAGTATTTT. The chain combines TRBV2 with TRBJ2-3; D could derive from TRBD1 or TRBD2 (6 bases each). Trimming left V 7 bases short and J 4 bases short, with 12 bases between. CDR1 and CDR2 from the germline V gene are SNHLY and FYNNEI. This CDR3 is built from 13 residues.

This clone has a single count. V usage is TRBV7-9 and J usage is TRBJ2-5; 8 bases match TRBD1. In germline, CDR1 is SEHNR, CDR2 FQNEAQ (reference sequence). With V trimmed by 8 bases and J by 4 bases, 9 bases remained unmatched. The CDR3 consists of 14 residues. CDR3 protein: CASPPTGVPETQYF. The CDR3 DNA reads TGTGCCAGCCCCCCGACAGGGGTACCAGAGACCCAGTACTTC.

The table lists this clone with a count of one. This chain connects TRBV7-9 to TRBJ2-7; D is perhaps TRBD2 (6 bases). Per the germline V gene, CDR1 is SEHNR and CDR2 is FQNEAQ (reference sequence). CDR3 length: 15 amino acids. V lost 5 bases and J lost 7, with 21 bases in between. In DNA form, the CDR3 reads TGTGCCAGCAGCGGCGACGGGACTCGCCTGGTGGAGCAGTACTTC. Its protein product is CASSGDGTRLVEQYF.

In this sample, this clone turned up a few times. The chain carries TRBV30 and TRBJ1-3; possible D gene TRBD1, 5 bases. Looked up from germline, CDR1 is GTSNPN and CDR2 is SVGIG (reference sequence). This CDR3 is 12 amino acids long. V was pared by 4 bases and J by 4 bases, with 8 bases between. The CDR3 reads CAWKGIGNTIYF. The CDR3 DNA sequence: TGTGCCTGGAAGGGGATCGGAAACACCATATATTTT.

As DNA, the CDR3 is TGTGCCAGCAGCCTCAGACGACTAGCTGGGGAGACCCAGTACTTC. Translating it yields CASSLRRLAGETQYF. The J gene is TRBJ2-5, the V gene TRBV7-8; 7 nucleotides agree with TRBD2. The CDR3 is 15 residues long. The germline CDR1 and CDR2 sequences are SGHVS and FQNEAQ. Trimming took 5 bases from V and 5 from J; bases not matched to a gene: 11.

This chain connects TRBV5-4 to TRBJ2-7; D is undetermined. V was pared by 0 bases and J by 3 bases, with 16 bases between. Germline V gene sequence: CDR1 SGHNT, CDR2 YYREEE (reference sequence). This CDR3 has 16 residues. The CDR3 sequence: CASSLDGVKERYEQYF. The CDR3 DNA reads as TGTGCCAGCAGCTTGGATGGAGTTAAGGAACGCTACGAGCAGTACTTC. The complete variable domain, with remaining parts taken from reference TRBV5-4 and TRBJ2-7, reads ETGVTQSPTHLIKTRGQQVTLRCSSQSGHNTVSWYQQALGQGPQFIFQYYREEENGRGNFPPRFSGLQFPNYSSELNVNALELDDSALYLCASSLDGVKERYEQYFGPGTRLTVT.

V gene TRBV27 combines with J gene TRBJ2-2; 7 nucleotides line up with TRBD2. Germline CDR1 and CDR2: MNHEY and SMNVEV (reference sequence). This CDR3 comprises 16 residues. With 6 bases clipped from V and 3 bases from J, the junction kept 10 bases outside the gene matches. The CDR3 here is CASSLLGEGDTGELFF. DNA of the CDR3: TGTGCCAGCAGCCTTTTGGGGGAGGGCGACACCGGGGAGCTGTTTTTT.

The chain links TRBV6-5 to TRBJ2-2; 9 nucleotides agree with TRBD2. Germline-derived CDR1 and CDR2 are MNHEY and SVGAGI. The V segment lost 0 bases and the J segment 6 bases; nucleotides outside the gene matches: 2. The CDR3 extends over 15 amino acids. The CDR3 DNA reads as TGTGCCAGCAGTTACTCGGGACTAGCCTCCGGGGAGCTGTTTTTT. This encodes CASSYSGLASGELFF.

This sequence joins TRBV19 and TRBJ2-2, with TRBD1 matching 7 bases. CDR1 and CDR2 (germline): LNHDA, SQIVND (reference sequence). This CDR3 is 16 amino acids long. V lost 5 bases to trimming and J lost 1 base; unmatched junction nucleotides: 7. The CDR3 loop reads CASSSKGTVNTGELFF. The DNA for the CDR3 is TGTGCCAGTAGTTCAAAGGGGACAGTGAACACCGGGGAGCTGTTTTTT.

The chain recombines TRBV18 with TRBJ2-4; 7 bases align to TRBD1. The J segment lost 0 bases and the V segment lost 4 bases, leaving 6 bases of the junction unmatched. The CDR3 is made up of 16 amino acids. Germline V gives CDR1 KGHSH, CDR2 LQKENI. CDR3 region: CASSRDRALAKNIQYF. DNA for the CDR3: TGTGCCAGCTCACGAGACAGGGCTCTAGCCAAAAACATTCAGTACTTC.

This chain connects TRBV5-4 to TRBJ1-1; D gene ambiguous. The V gene's germline CDR1 is SGHNT and CDR2 YYREEE (reference sequence). This CDR3 has 13 amino acids. Trimming stripped 5 bases from V and 0 bases from J, with 8 bases between. Here the CDR3 reads CASRNGLNTEAFF. Written as DNA, the CDR3 is TGTGCCAGCAGGAACGGACTGAACACTGAAGCTTTCTTT.

The chain joins TRBV27 to TRBJ2-7; D perhaps matches TRBD1 (6 bases). The length of the CDR3 is 15 residues. V was trimmed by 2 bases and J by 3 bases, leaving 14 bases between them. Germline assignment: CDR1 MNHEY and CDR2 SMNVEV (reference sequence). For the CDR3, the DNA is TGTGCCAGCAGTTTAAAAGGGGACACATACTACGAGCAGTACTTC. Translated: CASSLKGDTYYEQYF.

V gene TRBV11-2 combines with J gene TRBJ1-1; no firm D call. The germline V and J ends were trimmed by 5 bases and 2 bases, with 15 bases remaining between them. Germline V lookup: CDR1 SGHAT, CDR2 FQNNGV. CDR3 length: 15 residues. The CDR3 sequence is CASSPTRDQNTEAFF. The CDR3 DNA reads as TGTGCCAGCAGCCCTACTAGGGATCAAAACACTGAAGCTTTCTTT.

J is TRBJ1-1 and V is TRBV4-1; D is undetermined. The V gene's germline CDR1 is MGHRA and CDR2 YSYEKL. The CDR3 length is 12 residues. V lost 2 bases, J lost 7 bases, and 8 bases lay in between. CDR3 coding DNA: TGCGCCAGCAGCCAACCGGGATTTGAAGCTTTCTTT. Amino acids: CASSQPGFEAFF.

The chain is built from TRBV30 and TRBJ1-1; D unresolved. Trimming removed 4 bases at V and 1 base at J, with 10 bases between. The CDR3 is 13 residues long. The germline V gene encodes CDR1 GTSNPN and CDR2 SVGIG (reference sequence). CDR3 loop: CAWNFAENTEAFF. The DNA of the CDR3 is TGTGCCTGGAATTTCGCCGAGAACACTGAAGCTTTCTTT.

This chain connects TRBV7-9 to TRBJ2-1; TRBD2 aligns across 7 bases. Germline assignment: CDR1 SEHNR and CDR2 FQNEAQ (reference sequence). V shed 5 bases and J 8 bases; nucleotides not matched to a gene: 15. The CDR3 contains 16 residues. Written as DNA, the CDR3 is TGTGCCAGCAGCCTAGGGGACGGGAGGATATTCGATGAGCAGTTCTTC. Translated: CASSLGDGRIFDEQFF.

The gene calls are TRBV29-1 and TRBJ1-1; no firm D call. Looked up from germline, CDR1 is SQVTM and CDR2 is ANQGSEA. Deletions cut 3 bases from V and 5 bases from J, with 4 bases between. The CDR3 spans 10 residues. The CDR3 DNA reads TGCAGCGTTGATGAGACTGAAGCTTTCTTT. Its protein is CSVDETEAFF.

The table lists this clone with a count of one. The chain uses TRBV5-6 and TRBJ2-7; D could derive from TRBD1 or TRBD2 (5 bases each). Germline V CDR1 and CDR2: SGHDT, YYEEEE. This CDR3 has 13 residues. With 6 bases removed from V and 2 bases from J, the gap between germline ends came to 12 bases. CDR3 region: CASMRAGPYEQYF. The CDR3 DNA sequence: TGTGCCAGCATGCGGGCAGGGCCCTACGAGCAGTACTTC.

This chain links TRBV27 with TRBJ2-5; maybe TRBD2 (6 bases). Trimming cost V 5 bases and J 7 bases, with 8 bases left between them. CDR3 size: 11 residues. In germline, CDR1 is MNHEY, CDR2 SMNVEV (reference sequence). The CDR3 sequence: CASSTEGTQYF. CDR3 in DNA: TGTGCCAGCAGTACGGAGGGGACCCAGTACTTC.

The J gene is TRBJ1-4, the V gene TRBV10-1, with D unclear. Germline CDR1 WNHNN, CDR2 SYGVQD (reference sequence). The CDR3 contains 14 residues. The V gene lost 6 bases and the J gene lost 0 bases, with 8 bases spanning the gap. The DNA of the CDR3 is TGCGCCAGCAGCGCCGGTGCAACTAATGAAAAACTGTTTTTT. This encodes CASSAGATNEKLFF.

The chain uses TRBV7-3 and TRBJ2-6, with TRBD1 matching over 9 bases. This CDR3 spans 18 amino acids. Germline CDR1 is SGHTA and CDR2 is FQGTGA. Trimming cost V 1 base and J 0 bases; bases outside gene matches: 4. This CDR3 is CASSLNKGQGSGANVLTF. In DNA, the CDR3 is TGTGCCAGCAGCTTAAATAAGGGACAGGGCTCTGGGGCCAACGTCCTGACTTTC.

Of note for this clone: The sample contains more than one DNA sequence encoding this CDR3. The rearrangement joins TRBV15 to TRBJ2-7; 10 positions agree with TRBD1. The CDR3 has 13 amino acids. Germline CDR1 and CDR2: LNHNV and YYDKDF (reference sequence). Trimming removed 5 bases from V and 5 bases from J; junction bases left unmatched: 3. The CDR3 nucleotides are TGTGCCACCAGCCGGGACAGGGGCCACGAGCAGTACTTC. Protein sequence: CATSRDRGHEQYF.

The V call is TRBV19, the J call TRBJ2-5; TRBD2 is a possible D gene (5 bases). V shed 1 base and J shed 2 bases, with 11 bases lying between them. This CDR3 comprises 15 residues. Germline-derived CDR1 and CDR2 are LNHDA and SQIVND (reference sequence). CDR3 DNA sequence: TGTGCCAGTAGTATAGCGGCGGGCCGTCAAGAGACCCAGTACTTC. Its protein is CASSIAAGRQETQYF.

The chain has TRBV11-3 and TRBJ2-7; the D gene is possibly TRBD1 (6 bases). Trimming pared 4 bases from V and 0 bases from J, leaving 13 bases between. From germline, CDR1 is SGHNT and CDR2 YENEEA. The CDR3 loop spans 15 amino acids. The CDR3 reads CASSSRDTSSYEQYF. CDR3 nucleotides: TGTGCCAGCAGCTCTCGGGACACGAGCTCCTACGAGCAGTACTTC.